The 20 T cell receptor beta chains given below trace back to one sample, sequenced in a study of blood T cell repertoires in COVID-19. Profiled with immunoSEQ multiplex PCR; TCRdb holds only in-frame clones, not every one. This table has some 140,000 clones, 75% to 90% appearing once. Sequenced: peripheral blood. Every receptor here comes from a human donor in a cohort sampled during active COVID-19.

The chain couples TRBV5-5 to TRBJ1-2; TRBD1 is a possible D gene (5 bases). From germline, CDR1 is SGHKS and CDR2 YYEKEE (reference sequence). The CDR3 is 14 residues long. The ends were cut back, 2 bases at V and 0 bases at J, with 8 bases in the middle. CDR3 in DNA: TGTGCCAGCAGCTTTGCGACAGCTAACTATGGCTACACCTTC. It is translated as CASSFATANYGYTF.

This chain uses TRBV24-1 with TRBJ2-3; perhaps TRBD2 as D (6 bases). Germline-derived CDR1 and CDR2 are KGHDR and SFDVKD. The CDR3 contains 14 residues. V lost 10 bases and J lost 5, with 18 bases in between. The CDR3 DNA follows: TGTGCCACGATGGGACTTTCTTCGGGAGATACGCAGTATTTT. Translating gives CATMGLSSGDTQYF.

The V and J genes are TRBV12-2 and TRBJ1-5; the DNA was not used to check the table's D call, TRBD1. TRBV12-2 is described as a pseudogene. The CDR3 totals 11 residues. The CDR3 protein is CAVTGFQPQHF. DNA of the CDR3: TGTGCAGTGACAGGGTTCCAGCCCCAGCATTTT.

CDR3 nucleotide sequence: TGTGCCACCAGTGATCCATACCGGGACAACGGCTACACCTTC. As protein: CATSDPYRDNGYTF. The chain has TRBV24-1 and TRBJ1-2; tentative D call: TRBD1 (6 bases). The CDR3 runs to 14 residues. Germline CDR1 KGHDR, CDR2 SFDVKD. Trimming removed 3 bases from V and 8 bases from J, with 15 bases in between.

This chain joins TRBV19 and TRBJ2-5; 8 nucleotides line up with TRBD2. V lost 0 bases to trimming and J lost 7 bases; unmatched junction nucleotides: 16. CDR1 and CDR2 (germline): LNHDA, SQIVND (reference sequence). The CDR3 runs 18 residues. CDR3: CASSIDRAGTRNPATQYF. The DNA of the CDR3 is TGTGCCAGTAGTATAGATAGGGCCGGGACTAGGAACCCTGCGACCCAGTACTTC.

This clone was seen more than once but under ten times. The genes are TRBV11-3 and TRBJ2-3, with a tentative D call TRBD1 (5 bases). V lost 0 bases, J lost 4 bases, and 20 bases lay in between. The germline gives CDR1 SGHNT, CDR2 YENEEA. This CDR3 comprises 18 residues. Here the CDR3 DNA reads TGTGCCAGCAGCTTAGATCCTAATCGACAGAGCAAAGCAGATACGCAGTATTTT. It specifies CASSLDPNRQSKADTQYF.

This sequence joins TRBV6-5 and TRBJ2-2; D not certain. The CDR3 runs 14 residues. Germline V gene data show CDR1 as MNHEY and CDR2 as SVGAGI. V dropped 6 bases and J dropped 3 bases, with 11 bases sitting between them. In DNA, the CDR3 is TGTGCCAGCAGGGGCAGAAGTTACACCGGGGAGCTGTTTTTT. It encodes CASRGRSYTGELFF.

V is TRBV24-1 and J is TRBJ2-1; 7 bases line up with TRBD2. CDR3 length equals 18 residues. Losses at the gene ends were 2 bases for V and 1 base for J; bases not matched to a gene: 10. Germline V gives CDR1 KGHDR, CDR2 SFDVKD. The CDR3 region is CATSDSLGGRVSYNEQFF. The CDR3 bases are TGTGCCACCAGTGATTCACTGGGGGGGAGGGTATCCTACAATGAGCAGTTCTTC.

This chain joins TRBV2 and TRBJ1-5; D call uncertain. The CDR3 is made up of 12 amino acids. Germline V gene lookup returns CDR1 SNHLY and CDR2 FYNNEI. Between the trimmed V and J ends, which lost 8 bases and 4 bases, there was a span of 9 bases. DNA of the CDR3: TGTGCCAGCGGCAGACTGAATCAGCCCCAGCATTTT. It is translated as CASGRLNQPQHF. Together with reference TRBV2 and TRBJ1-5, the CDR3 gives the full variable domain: EPEVTQTPSHQVTQMGQEVILRCVPISNHLYFYWYRQILGQKVEFLVSFYNNEISEKSEIFDDQFSVERPDGSNFTLKIRSTKLEDSAMYFCASGRLNQPQHFGDGTRLSIL.

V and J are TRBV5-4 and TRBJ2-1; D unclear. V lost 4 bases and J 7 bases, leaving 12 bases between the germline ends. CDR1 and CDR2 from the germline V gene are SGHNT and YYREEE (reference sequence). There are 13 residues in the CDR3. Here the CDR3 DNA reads TGTGCCAGCAGCATTGCGACACATAATGAGCAGTTCTTC. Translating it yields CASSIATHNEQFF.

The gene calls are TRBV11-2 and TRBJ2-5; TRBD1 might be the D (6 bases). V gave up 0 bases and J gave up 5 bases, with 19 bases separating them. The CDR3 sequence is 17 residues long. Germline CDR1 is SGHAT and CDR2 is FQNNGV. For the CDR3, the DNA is TGTGCCAGCAGCTTAGATGGGGGCGGAGGTCCCCGGGAGACCCAGTACTTC. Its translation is CASSLDGGGGPRETQYF.

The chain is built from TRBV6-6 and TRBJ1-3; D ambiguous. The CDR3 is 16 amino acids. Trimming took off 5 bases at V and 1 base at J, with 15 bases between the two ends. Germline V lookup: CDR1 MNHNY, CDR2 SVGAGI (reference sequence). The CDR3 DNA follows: TGTGCCAGCAGTCCTCTTTTATCGGGGTCTGGAAACACCATATATTTT. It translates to CASSPLLSGSGNTIYF.

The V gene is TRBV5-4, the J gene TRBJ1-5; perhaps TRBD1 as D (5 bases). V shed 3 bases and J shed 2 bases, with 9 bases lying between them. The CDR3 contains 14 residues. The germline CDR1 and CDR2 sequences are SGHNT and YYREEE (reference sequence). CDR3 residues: CASSSGGGNQPQHF. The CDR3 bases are TGTGCCAGCAGCTCCGGGGGTGGCAATCAGCCCCAGCATTTT.

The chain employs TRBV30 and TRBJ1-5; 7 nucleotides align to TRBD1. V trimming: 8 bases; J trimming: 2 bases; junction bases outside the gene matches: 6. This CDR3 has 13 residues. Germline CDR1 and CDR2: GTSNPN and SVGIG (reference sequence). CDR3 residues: CATGQWGNQPQHF. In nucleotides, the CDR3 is TGTGCCACGGGACAGTGGGGCAATCAGCCCCAGCATTTT.

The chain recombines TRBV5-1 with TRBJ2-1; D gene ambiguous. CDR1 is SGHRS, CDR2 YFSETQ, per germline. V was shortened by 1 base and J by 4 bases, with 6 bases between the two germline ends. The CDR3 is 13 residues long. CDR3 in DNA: TGCGCCAGCAGCTTGAGCAATTACAATGAGCAGTTCTTC. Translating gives CASSLSNYNEQFF.

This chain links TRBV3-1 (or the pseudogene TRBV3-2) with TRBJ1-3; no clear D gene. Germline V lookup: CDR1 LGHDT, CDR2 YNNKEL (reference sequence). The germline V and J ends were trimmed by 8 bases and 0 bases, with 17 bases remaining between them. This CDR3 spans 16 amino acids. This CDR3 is CASPARRTASGNTIYF. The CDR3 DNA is TGTGCCAGCCCCGCCCGGAGGACGGCCTCTGGAAACACCATATATTTT.

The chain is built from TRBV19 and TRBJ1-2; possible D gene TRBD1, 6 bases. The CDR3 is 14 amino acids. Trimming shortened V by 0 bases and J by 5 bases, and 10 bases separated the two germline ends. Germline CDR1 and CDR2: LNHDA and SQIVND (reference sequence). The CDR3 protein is CASSIEQGRYGYTF. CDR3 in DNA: TGTGCCAGTAGTATAGAACAGGGAAGGTATGGCTACACCTTC.

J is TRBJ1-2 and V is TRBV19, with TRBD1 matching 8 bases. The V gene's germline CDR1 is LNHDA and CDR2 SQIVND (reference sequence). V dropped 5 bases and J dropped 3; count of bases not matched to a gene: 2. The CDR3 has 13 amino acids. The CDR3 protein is CASSVTGDYGYTF. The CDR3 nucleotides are TGTGCCAGTAGTGTGACAGGGGACTATGGCTACACCTTC.

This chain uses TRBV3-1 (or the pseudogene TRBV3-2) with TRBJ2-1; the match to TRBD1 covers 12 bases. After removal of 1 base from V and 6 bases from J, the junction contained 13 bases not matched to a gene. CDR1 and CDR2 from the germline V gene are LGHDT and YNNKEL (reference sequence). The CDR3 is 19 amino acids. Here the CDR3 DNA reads TGTGCCAGCAGCCAAGTTCCCGCTCGGGACAGGGGGCTTATCAATGAGCAGTTCTTC. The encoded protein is CASSQVPARDRGLINEQFF.

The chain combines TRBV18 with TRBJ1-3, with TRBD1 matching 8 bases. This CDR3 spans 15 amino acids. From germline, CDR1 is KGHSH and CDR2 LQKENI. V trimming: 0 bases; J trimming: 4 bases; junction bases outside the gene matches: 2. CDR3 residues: CASSPPTGVGNTIYF. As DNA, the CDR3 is TGTGCCAGCTCACCACCGACAGGGGTAGGAAACACCATATATTTT.